This T cell receptor (beta chain) was sequenced in a study of control samples from healthy donors and cancer patients. Trimming took 4 bases from V and 3 from J, leaving 9 bases between them. From germline, CDR1 is ENHRY and CDR2 SYGVKD. The CDR3 sequence is 13 residues long. Assay used: immunoSEQ multiplex PCR; TCRdb lists only in-frame clones, some missing. Of about 83,000 clones in the sample, roughly 91% were seen once. Specimen: blood. This clonotype originated in a man between 25 and 39 years old in good health. The V gene is TRBV10-3, the J gene TRBJ1-2, with a weak D call TRBD1 (6 bases). In DNA, the CDR3 is TGTGCCATCAGTGGGACAGAGGACTATGGCTACACCTTC. Its translation is CAISGTEDYGYTF.